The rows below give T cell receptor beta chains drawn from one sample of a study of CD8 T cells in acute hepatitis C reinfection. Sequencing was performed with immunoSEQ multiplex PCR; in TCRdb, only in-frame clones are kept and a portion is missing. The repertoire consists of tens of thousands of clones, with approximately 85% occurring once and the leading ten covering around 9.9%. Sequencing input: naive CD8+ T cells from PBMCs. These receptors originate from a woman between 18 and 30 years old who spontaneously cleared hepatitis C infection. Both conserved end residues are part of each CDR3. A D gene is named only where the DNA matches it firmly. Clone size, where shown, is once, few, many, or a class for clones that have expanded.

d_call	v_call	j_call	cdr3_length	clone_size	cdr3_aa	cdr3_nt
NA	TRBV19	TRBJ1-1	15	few	CASSMGQGMNTEAFF	TGTGCCAGTAGTATGGGTCAGGGAATGAACACTGAAGCTTTCTTT
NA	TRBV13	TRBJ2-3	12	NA	CASSYGTDTQYF	TGTGCCAGCAGCTACGGTACAGATACGCAGTATTTT
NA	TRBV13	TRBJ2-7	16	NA	CASSDIAESARSEQYF	TGTGCCAGCAGCGATATAGCGGAGTCCGCCAGGAGCGAGCAGTACTTC
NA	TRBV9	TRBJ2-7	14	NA	CASSVDTGTGEQYF	TGTGCCAGCAGCGTAGATACCGGGACGGGTGAGCAGTACTTC
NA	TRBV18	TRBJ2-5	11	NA	CASSPEETQYF	TGTGCCAGCTCACCAGAAGAGACCCAGTACTTC
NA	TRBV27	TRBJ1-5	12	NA	CASTTGNQPQHF	TGTGCCAGCACAACAGGAAATCAGCCCCAGCATTTT
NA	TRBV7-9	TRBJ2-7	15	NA	CASSLGLYSSYEQYF	TGTGCCAGCAGCTTAGGGTTATACAGCTCCTACGAGCAGTACTTC
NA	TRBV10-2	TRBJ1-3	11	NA	CASSFGNTIYF	TGCGCCAGCAGCTTTGGAAACACCATATATTTT
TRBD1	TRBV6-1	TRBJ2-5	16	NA	CASSADRDGLGETQYF	TGTGCCAGCAGTGCGGACAGGGATGGACTGGGGGAGACCCAGTACTTC
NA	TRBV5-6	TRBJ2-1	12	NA	CASSLMDNEQFF	TGTGCCAGCAGCTTGATGGACAATGAGCAGTTCTTC
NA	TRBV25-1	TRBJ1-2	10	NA	CASSGYGYTF	TGTGCCAGCAGTGGGTATGGCTACACCTTC
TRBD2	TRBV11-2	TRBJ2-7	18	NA	CASSLGSTSGIRGYEQYF	TGTGCCAGCAGCTTAGGAAGTACTAGCGGGATCAGGGGCTACGAGCAGTACTTC
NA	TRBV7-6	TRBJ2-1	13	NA	CASSFFDSNEQFF	TGTGCCAGCAGCTTTTTCGACAGCAATGAGCAGTTCTTC
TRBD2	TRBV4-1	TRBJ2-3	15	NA	CASSPTGGSTDTQYF	TGCGCCAGCAGCCCCACGGGAGGGAGCACAGATACGCAGTATTTT
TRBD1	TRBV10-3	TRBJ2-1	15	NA	CAIRPGTGALNEQFF	TGTGCCATCAGGCCTGGGACAGGGGCTCTCAATGAGCAGTTCTTC
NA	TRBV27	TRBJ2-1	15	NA	CASSPSAGARNEQFF	TGTGCCAGCAGTCCGTCGGCCGGGGCGCGCAATGAGCAGTTCTTC
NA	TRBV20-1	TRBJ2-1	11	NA	CSARDIHEQFF	TGCAGTGCTAGAGATATCCATGAGCAGTTCTTC
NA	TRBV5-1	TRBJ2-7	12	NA	CASSPDSYEQYF	TGCGCCAGCAGCCCTGACAGCTACGAGCAGTACTTC
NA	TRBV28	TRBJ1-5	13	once	CASSLLGSQPQHF	TGTGCCAGCAGTTTGCTGGGATCTCAGCCCCAGCATTTT
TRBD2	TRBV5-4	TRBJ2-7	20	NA	CASSLVGLAGAYVRSYEQYF	TGTGCCAGCAGCTTGGTCGGACTAGCGGGAGCCTACGTGAGATCCTACGAGCAGTACTTC
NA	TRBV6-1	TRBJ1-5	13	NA	CASEVGVSQPQHF	TGTGCCAGCGAAGTAGGGGTAAGTCAGCCCCAGCATTTT
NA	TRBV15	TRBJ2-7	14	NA	CATRKVSTSYEQYF	TGTGCCACGCGTAAAGTATCGACGTCCTACGAGCAGTACTTC
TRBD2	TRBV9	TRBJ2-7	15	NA	CASSAGQGGSYEQYF	TGTGCCAGCAGCGCCGGGCAGGGCGGGAGTTACGAGCAGTACTTC
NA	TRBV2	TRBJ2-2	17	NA	CASSEWSPAINTGELFF	TGTGCCAGCAGTGAATGGTCTCCTGCGATAAACACCGGGGAGCTGTTTTTT
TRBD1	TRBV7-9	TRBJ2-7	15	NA	CASSPQGAWAYEQYF	TGTGCCAGCAGCCCTCAGGGGGCGTGGGCCTACGAGCAGTACTTC
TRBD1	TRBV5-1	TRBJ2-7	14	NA	CASSFTGTAYEQYF	TGCGCCAGCAGCTTTACTGGGACAGCCTACGAGCAGTACTTC
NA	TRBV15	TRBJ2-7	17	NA	CATSTPPLRAYSYEQYF	TGTGCCACCAGCACACCCCCTTTGCGGGCTTATTCCTACGAGCAGTACTTC
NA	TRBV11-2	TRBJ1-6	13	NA	CASSLEVHSPLHF	TGTGCCAGCAGCTTAGAGGTGCATTCACCCCTCCACTTT
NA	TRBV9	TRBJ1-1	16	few	CASSVWSSGGPTEAFF	TGTGCCAGCAGCGTATGGTCCTCGGGGGGGCCCACTGAAGCTTTCTTT
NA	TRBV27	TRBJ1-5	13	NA	CVSSWTVDQPQHF	TGTGTCAGCAGTTGGACAGTAGATCAGCCCCAGCATTTT
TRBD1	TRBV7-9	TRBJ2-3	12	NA	CAGGQGTDTQYF	TGTGCCGGTGGACAGGGGACAGATACGCAGTATTTT
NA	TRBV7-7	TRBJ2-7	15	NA	CASSYRLGSGYEQYF	TGTGCCAGCAGCTACCGGTTGGGTAGCGGCTACGAGCAGTACTTC
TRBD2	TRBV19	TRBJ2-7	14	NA	CASSPWGGRDEQYF	TGTGCCAGTAGTCCATGGGGAGGGCGCGACGAGCAGTACTTC
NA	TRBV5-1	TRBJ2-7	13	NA	CASSFSGNYEQYF	TGCGCCAGCAGCTTTTCAGGGAACTACGAGCAGTACTTC
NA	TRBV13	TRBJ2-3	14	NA	CASSLGSPGDTQYF	TGTGCCAGCAGCTTAGGCTCTCCGGGGGATACGCAGTATTTT
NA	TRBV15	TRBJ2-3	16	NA	CATSRRVSLTQNTQYF	TGTGCCACCAGCAGGCGCGTGTCCTTAACCCAGAATACGCAGTATTTT
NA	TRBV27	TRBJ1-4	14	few	CASSYAAPNEKLFF	TGTGCCAGCAGCTACGCGGCACCTAATGAAAAACTGTTTTTT
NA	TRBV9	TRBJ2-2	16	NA	CASSAYGTTLTGELFF	TGTGCCAGCAGCGCCTACGGGACAACGCTCACCGGGGAGCTGTTTTTT